A single TCR beta chain is shown here with its context. From germline, CDR1 is MDHEN and CDR2 SYDVKM. The CDR3 covers 15 residues. Trimming cost V 2 bases and J 2 bases, with 9 bases left between them. These data are taken from a study of blood T cell repertoires in COVID-19. Clones were read by immunoSEQ multiplex PCR, and TCRdb kept only the in-frame ones, dropping some. The top ten clones hold around a sixth of a sample with some 190,000 clones, about 84% of them seen once. Sequenced sample: peripheral blood. The TCR sequence derives from a person aged 70 to 79 with COVID-19, enrolled during active disease. The rearrangement uses TRBV28 and TRBJ2-2; possibly TRBD1 for D (6 bases). Here the CDR3 reads CASSLPRGNTGELFF. The DNA for the CDR3 is TGTGCCAGCAGTTTACCCAGGGGAAACACCGGGGAGCTGTTTTTT. Supplemented by reference TRBV28 and TRBJ2-2, the full variable domain reads DVKVTQSSRYLVKRTGEKVFLECVQDMDHENMFWYRQDPGLGLRLIYFSYDVKMKEKGDIPEGYSVSREKKERFSLILESASTNQTSMYLCASSLPRGNTGELFFGEGSRLTVL.